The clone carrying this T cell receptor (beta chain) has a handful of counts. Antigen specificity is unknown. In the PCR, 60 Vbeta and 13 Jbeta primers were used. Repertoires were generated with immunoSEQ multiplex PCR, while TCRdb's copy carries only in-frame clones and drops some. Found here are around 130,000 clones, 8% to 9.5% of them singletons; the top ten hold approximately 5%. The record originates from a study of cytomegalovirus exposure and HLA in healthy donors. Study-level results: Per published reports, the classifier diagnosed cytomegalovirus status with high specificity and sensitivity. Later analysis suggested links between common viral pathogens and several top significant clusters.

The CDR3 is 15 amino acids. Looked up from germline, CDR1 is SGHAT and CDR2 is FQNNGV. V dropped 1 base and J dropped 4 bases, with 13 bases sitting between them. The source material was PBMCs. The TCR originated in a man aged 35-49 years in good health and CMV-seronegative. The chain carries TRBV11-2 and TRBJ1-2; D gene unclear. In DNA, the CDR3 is TGTGCCAGCAGCTTAGGGGGAGGCCTTTTCTATGGCTACACCTTC. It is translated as CASSLGGGLFYGYTF. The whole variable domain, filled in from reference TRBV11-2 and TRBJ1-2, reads EAGVAQSPRYKIIEKRQSVAFWCNPISGHATLYWYQQILGQGPKLLIQFQNNGVVDDSQLPKDRFSAERLKGVDSTLKIQPAKLEDSAVYLCASSLGGGLFYGYTFGSGTRLTVV.